This T cell receptor (beta chain) was identified in a study of cytomegalovirus exposure and HLA in healthy donors. Background on the study: Ancestry clustering placed 70% to 85% of under 450 genotyped donors in the Caucasian-associated cluster.

The germline V gene encodes CDR1 SGHRS and CDR2 YFSETQ. V shed 4 bases and J 2 bases; nucleotides not matched to a gene: 7. This CDR3 contains 17 residues. Primers included in the PCR were 60 Vbeta and 13 Jbeta primers. TCRdb's table, derived via immunoSEQ multiplex PCR, lists solely in-frame clones and lacks some. The sample records some 140,000 clones, approximately 70% being singletons. The chain links TRBV5-1 to TRBJ2-3, with 13 bases lining up with TRBD2. Sequenced material: PBMCs. This TCR was recovered from a middle-aged woman in good health and CMV-seronegative. Written as DNA, the CDR3 is TGCGCCAGCAGCCCGCTGACTAGCGGGGGGCCCACAGATACGCAGTATTTT. It yields the protein CASSPLTSGGPTDTQYF.